This TCR beta chain was found in a study of OX40 agonist ivuxolimab in advanced cancers. The ends lost 4 bases at V and 4 bases at J; junction bases unmatched: 4. CDR3 length equals 15 residues. The germline V gene has CDR1 MGHRA and CDR2 YSYEKL. This table comes from immunoSEQ multiplex PCR, and its TCRdb copy is limited to in-frame clones, with some not included. The sample includes roughly 100,000 clones, 84% of them seen just once. The sequence derives from an adult with an advanced solid tumor such as melanoma, head and neck, liver or kidney cancer. The material was CD4+ or CD8+ T cells sorted from blood, obtained in a trial of the OX40 agonist ivuxolimab. The chain recombines TRBV4-1 with TRBJ1-3, with TRBD1 matching over 10 bases. The CDR3 nucleotides are TGCGCCAGCAGCCTCGACAGGGGGCGGGGAAACACCATATATTTT. It yields the protein CASSLDRGRGNTIYF.